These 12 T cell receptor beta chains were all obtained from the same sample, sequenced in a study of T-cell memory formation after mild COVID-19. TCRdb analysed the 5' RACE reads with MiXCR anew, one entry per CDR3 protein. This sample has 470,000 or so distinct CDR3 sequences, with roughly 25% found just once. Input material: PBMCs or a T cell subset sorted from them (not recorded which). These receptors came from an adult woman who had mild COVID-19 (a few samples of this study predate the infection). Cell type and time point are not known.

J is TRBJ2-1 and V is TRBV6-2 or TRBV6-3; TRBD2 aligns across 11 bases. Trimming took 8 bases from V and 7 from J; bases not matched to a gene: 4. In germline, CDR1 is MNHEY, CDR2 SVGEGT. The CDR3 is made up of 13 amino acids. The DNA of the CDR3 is TGTGCCAGCGGACTAGCGGGCTGGAATGAGCAGTTCTTC. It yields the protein CASGLAGWNEQFF.

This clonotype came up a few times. CDR3 loop: CASSFNSDNEQFF. The CDR3 DNA sequence: TGCGCCAGCAGCTTTAATAGTGACAATGAGCAGTTCTTC. The genes are TRBV5-1 and TRBJ2-1; no definite D call. Between the trimmed V and J ends, which lost 2 bases and 5 bases, there was a span of 8 bases. CDR3 length: 13 residues. The V gene's germline CDR1 is SGHRS and CDR2 YFSETQ.

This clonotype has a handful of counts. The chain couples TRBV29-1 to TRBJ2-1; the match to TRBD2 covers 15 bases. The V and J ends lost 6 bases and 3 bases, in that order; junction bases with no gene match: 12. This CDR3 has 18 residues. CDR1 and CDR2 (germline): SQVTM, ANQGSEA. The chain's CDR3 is CSVRGGLAGGVFYNEQFF. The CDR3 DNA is TGCAGCGTCCGAGGGGGACTAGCGGGAGGCGTTTTCTACAATGAGCAGTTCTTC.

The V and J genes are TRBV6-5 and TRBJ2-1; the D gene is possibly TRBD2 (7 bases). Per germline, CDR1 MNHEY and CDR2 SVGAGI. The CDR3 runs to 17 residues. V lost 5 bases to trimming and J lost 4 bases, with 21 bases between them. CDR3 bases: TGTGCCAGCAGTACTCACCGGGGGGCCGGATCTTACAATGAGCAGTTCTTC. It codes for CASSTHRGAGSYNEQFF.

CDR3 DNA: TGTGCCAGCAGCGTAGGCCCCTTGACTAGCGGGGTCAATGAGCAGTTCTTC. Its translation is CASSVGPLTSGVNEQFF. The J gene is TRBJ2-1, the V gene TRBV9; 11 nucleotides align to TRBD2. The J segment lost 6 bases and the V segment lost 0 bases, leaving 8 bases of the junction unmatched. Germline CDR1 reads SGDLS; CDR2 reads YYNGEE. The CDR3 is made up of 17 amino acids.

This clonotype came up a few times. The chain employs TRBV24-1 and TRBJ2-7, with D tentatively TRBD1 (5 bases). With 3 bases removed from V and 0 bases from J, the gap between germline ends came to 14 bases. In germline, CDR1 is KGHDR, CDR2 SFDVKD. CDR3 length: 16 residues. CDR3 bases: TGTGCCACCAGTGATCCTCAGGGTTCGAGCTCCTACGAGCAGTACTTC. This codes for CATSDPQGSSSYEQYF.

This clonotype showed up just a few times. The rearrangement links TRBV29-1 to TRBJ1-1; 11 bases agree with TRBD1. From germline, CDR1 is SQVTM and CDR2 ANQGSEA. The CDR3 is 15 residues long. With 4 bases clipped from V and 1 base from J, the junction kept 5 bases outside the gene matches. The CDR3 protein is CSVVGQGAGNTEAFF. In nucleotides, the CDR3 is TGCAGCGTTGTCGGACAGGGGGCGGGGAACACTGAAGCTTTCTTT. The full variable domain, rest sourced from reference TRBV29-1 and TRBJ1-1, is SAVISQKPSRDICQRGTSLTIQCQVDSQVTMMFWYRQQPGQSLTLIATANQGSEATYESGFVIDKFPISRPNLTFSTLTVSNMSPEDSSIYLCSVVGQGAGNTEAFFGQGTRLTVV.

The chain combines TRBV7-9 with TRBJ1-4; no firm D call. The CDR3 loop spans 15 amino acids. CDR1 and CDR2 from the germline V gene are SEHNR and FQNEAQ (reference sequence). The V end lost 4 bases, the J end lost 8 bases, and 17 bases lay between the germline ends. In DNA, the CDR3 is TGTGCCAGCAGCTCAGATCTCCGAACCCGGGAAAAACTGTTTTTT. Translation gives CASSSDLRTREKLFF.

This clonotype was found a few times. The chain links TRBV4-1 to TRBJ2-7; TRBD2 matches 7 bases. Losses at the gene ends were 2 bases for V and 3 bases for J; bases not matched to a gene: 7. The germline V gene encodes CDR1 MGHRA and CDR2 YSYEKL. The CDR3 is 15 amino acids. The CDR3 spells CASSQSRDYYYEQYF. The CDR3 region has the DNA TGCGCCAGCAGCCAATCTCGGGACTATTACTACGAGCAGTACTTC.

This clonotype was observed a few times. The CDR3 bases are TGCGCCAGCAGCTTTCCTAGCGGGAGGAGCGTCGGCACAGATACGCAGTATTTT. This codes for CASSFPSGRSVGTDTQYF. The rearrangement uses TRBV5-1 and TRBJ2-3; 11 nucleotides align to TRBD2. The CDR3 contains 18 residues. CDR1 SGHRS and CDR2 YFSETQ come from the germline V gene. V gave up 2 bases and J gave up 1 base; unmatched junction bases: 9.

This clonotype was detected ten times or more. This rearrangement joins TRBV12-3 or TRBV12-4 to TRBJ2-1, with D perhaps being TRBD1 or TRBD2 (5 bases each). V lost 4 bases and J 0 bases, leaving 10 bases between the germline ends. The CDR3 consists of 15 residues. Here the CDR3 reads CASSSGPRSYNEQFF. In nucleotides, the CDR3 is TGTGCCAGCAGTTCGGGACCACGCTCCTACAATGAGCAGTTCTTC.

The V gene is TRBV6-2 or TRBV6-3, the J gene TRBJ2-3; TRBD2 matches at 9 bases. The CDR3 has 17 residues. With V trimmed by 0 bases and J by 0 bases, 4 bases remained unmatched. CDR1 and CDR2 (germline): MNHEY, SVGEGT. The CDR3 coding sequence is TGTGCCAGCAGTTACTCCGTGCGGGGGGGAAGCACAGATACGCAGTATTTT. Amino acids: CASSYSVRGGSTDTQYF.